These 9 T cell receptor beta chains were all obtained from the same sample, sequenced in a study of vaccination and CD4 T cells after COVID-19. Treatment denoted: roughly 10-day PBMC culture with coronavirus spike peptide pools or control peptides (ViraFEST assay). The assay that was used to sequence DNA from cultured CD4+ T cells was the Oncomine TCR Beta short-read assay. MiXCR, applied by TCRdb to the PCR reads, yields one record per CDR3 protein. The data contain fewer than 20,000 distinct CDR3 sequences, roughly half of them seen just once; the ten biggest clones take up around 13%. Their target antigens are unknown. Sequenced material: CD4+ T cells from blood, cultured in vitro. The receptors come from a human donor who had recovered from COVID-19.

The rearrangement joins TRBV7-2 to TRBJ2-1; 8 positions match TRBD2. The CDR3 extends over 16 amino acids. Per the germline V gene, CDR1 is SGHTA and CDR2 is FQGNSA. Trimming removed 1 base from V and 3 bases from J; junction bases left unmatched: 5. The CDR3 reads CASSLGSGGGYNEQFF. The DNA for the CDR3 is TGTGCCAGCAGCTTAGGTTCCGGGGGGGGCTACAATGAGCAGTTCTTC.

This clonotype was counted only a few times. This sequence joins TRBV6-1 and TRBJ2-3; no clear D. With 6 bases removed from V and 14 bases from J, the gap between germline ends came to 9 bases. Germline CDR1 and CDR2: MNHNS and SASEGT. This CDR3 spans 9 amino acids. CDR3: CASSPPLYF. The CDR3 DNA sequence: TGTGCCAGCAGCCCGCCGCTGTATTTT.

V is TRBV6-4 and J is TRBJ1-1; tentative D call: TRBD1 (5 bases). The CDR3 extends over 15 amino acids. Per germline, CDR1 MRHNA and CDR2 SNTAGT. Trimming left V 3 bases short and J 3 bases short, with 14 bases between. CDR3 region: CASSEEDGGYTEAFF. Written as DNA, the CDR3 is TGTGCCAGCAGTGAAGAGGATGGGGGATACACTGAAGCTTTCTTT.

This clonotype has just a few counts. The genes are TRBV7-2 and TRBJ2-1, with D hard to call. This CDR3 is 17 amino acids long. The ends were cut back, 5 bases at V and 8 bases at J, with 25 bases in the middle. Germline V gene lookup returns CDR1 SGHTA and CDR2 FQGNSA. The CDR3 spells CASSLLQSRGSFHEQFF. The CDR3, as DNA: TGTGCCAGCAGCCTCCTCCAGTCTCGCGGCTCTTTCCATGAGCAGTTCTTC.

This clonotype was observed a few times. The chain employs TRBV19 and TRBJ2-2; 9 bases fit TRBD2. Germline-derived CDR1 and CDR2 are LNHDA and SQIVND (reference sequence). The CDR3 runs 15 residues. V trimming: 3 bases; J trimming: 5 bases; junction bases outside the gene matches: 4. The CDR3 sequence is CASSIGSGGTGELFF. In DNA, the CDR3 is TGTGCCAGTAGTATCGGGAGCGGGGGGACCGGGGAGCTGTTTTTT.

The rearrangement links TRBV27 to TRBJ1-4, with unresolved D. Germline loops: CDR1 MNHEY, CDR2 SMNVEV (reference sequence). The CDR3 totals 13 residues. Trimming took 6 bases from V and 6 from J, leaving 11 bases between them. The DNA for the CDR3 is TGTGCCAGCAGACCGAATTCCCATGAAAAACTGTTTTTT. Protein product: CASRPNSHEKLFF.

This rearrangement joins TRBV10-3 to TRBJ1-2; possible D gene TRBD1, 5 bases. Trimming stripped 0 bases from V and 7 bases from J, with 15 bases between. This CDR3 has 15 residues. Germline V gene lookup returns CDR1 ENHRY and CDR2 SYGVKD. This chain's CDR3 is CAISESQGVRRGYTF. In DNA, the CDR3 is TGTGCCATCAGTGAGTCTCAGGGAGTGCGTCGTGGCTACACCTTC.

The chain links TRBV19 to TRBJ2-1, with 8 bases lining up with TRBD1. Trimming cost V 9 bases and J 10 bases; bases outside gene matches: 11. Germline V CDR1 and CDR2: LNHDA, SQIVND (reference sequence). This CDR3 has 13 amino acids. As DNA, the CDR3 is TGTGCCAGCACCTCTCCAGGGGGCCGGGAGCAGTTCTTC. Translation gives CASTSPGGREQFF.

The chain employs TRBV4-2 and TRBJ2-7, with 7 bases lining up with TRBD1. Per the germline V gene, CDR1 is LGHNA and CDR2 is YNFKEQ. This CDR3 comprises 16 residues. J gave up 0 bases and V 2 bases, and 7 bases lay outside the gene matches. The CDR3 nucleotides read TGTGCCAGCAGCCAACTCATACAGGGGTCCTCCTACGAGCAGTACTTC. Encoded protein: CASSQLIQGSSYEQYF.